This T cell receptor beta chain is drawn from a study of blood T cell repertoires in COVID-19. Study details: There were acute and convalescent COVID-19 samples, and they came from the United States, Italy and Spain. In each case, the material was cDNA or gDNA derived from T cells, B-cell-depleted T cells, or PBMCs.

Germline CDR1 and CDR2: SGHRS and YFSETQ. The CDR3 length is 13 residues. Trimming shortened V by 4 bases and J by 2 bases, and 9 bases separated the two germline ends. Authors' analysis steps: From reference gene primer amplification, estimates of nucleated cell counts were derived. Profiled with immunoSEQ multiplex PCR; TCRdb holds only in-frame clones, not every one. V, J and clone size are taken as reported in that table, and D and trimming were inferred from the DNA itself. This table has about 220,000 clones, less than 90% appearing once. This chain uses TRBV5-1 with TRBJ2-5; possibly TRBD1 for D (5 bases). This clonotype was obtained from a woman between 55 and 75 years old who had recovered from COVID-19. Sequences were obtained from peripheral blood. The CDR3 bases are TGCGCCAGCAGCAAAGGGGATCAAGAGACCCAGTACTTC. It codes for CASSKGDQETQYF. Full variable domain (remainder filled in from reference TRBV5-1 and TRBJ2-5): KAGVTQTPRYLIKTRGQQVTLSCSPISGHRSVSWYQQTPGQGLQFLFEYFSETQRNKGNFPGRFSGRQFSNSRSEMNVSTLELGDSALYLCASSKGDQETQYFGPGTRLLVL.